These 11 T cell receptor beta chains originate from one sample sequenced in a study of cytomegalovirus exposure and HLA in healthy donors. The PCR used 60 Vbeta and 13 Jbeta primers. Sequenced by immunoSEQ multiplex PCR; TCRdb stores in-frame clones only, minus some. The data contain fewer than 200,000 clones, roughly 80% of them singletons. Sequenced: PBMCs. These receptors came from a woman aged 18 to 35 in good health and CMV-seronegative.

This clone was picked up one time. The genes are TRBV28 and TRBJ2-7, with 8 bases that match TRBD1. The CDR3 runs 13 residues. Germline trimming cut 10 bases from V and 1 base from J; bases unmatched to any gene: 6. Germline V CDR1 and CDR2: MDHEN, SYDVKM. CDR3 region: CATGTGRSYEQYF. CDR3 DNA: TGTGCCACCGGGACAGGACGATCCTACGAGCAGTACTTC.

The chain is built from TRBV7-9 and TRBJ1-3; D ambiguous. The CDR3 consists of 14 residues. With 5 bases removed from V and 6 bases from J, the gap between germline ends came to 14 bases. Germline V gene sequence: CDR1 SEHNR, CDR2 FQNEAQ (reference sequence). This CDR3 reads CASSELNTANTIYF. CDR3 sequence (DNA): TGTGCCAGCAGCGAACTCAATACAGCAAACACCATATATTTT. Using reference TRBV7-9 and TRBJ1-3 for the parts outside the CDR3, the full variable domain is DTGVSQNPRHKITKRGQNVTFRCDPISEHNRLYWYRQTLGQGPEFLTYFQNEAQLEKSRLLSDRFSAERPKGSFSTLEIQRTEQGDSAMYLCASSELNTANTIYFGEGSWLTVV.

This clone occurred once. The CDR3 nucleotides are TGTGCCAGCAGTTTTCCTCCGTACTACTACGAGCAGTACTTC. Amino acid sequence: CASSFPPYYYEQYF. The chain employs TRBV27 and TRBJ2-7, with D hard to call. This CDR3 is built from 14 residues. The V and J ends lost 3 bases and 3 bases respectively, with 12 bases between them. Germline-derived CDR1 and CDR2 are MNHEY and SMNVEV (reference sequence).

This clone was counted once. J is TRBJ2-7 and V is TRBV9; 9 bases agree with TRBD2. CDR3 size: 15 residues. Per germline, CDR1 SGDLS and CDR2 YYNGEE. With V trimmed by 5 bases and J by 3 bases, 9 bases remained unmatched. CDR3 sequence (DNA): TGTGCCAGCAGTGCTGAAGGCGGGAGGGGCTACGAGCAGTACTTC. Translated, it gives CASSAEGGRGYEQYF.

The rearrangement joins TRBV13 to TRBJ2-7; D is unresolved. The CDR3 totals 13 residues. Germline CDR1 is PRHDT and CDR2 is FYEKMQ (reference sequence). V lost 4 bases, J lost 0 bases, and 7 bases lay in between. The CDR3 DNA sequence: TGTGCCAGCAGCTCCGGTAGCTCCTACGAGCAGTACTTC. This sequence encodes CASSSGSSYEQYF.

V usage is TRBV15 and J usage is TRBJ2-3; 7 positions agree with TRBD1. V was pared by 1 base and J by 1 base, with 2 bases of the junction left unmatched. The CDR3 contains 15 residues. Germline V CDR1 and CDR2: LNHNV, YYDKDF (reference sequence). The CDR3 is CATSRGTGGTDTQYF. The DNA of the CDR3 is TGTGCCACCAGCAGAGGAACAGGGGGCACAGATACGCAGTATTTT. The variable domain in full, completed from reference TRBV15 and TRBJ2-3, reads DAMVIQNPRYQVTQFGKPVTLSCSQTLNHNVMYWYQQKSSQAPKLLFHYYDKDFNNEADTPDNFQSRRPNTSFCFLDIRSPGLGDTAMYLCATSRGTGGTDTQYFGPGTRLTVL.

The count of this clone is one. The CDR3 loop is CASGVVGSGRGQFF. DNA for the CDR3: TGCGCCAGCGGAGTCGTAGGTAGCGGGAGGGGGCAGTTCTTC. This chain joins TRBV23-1 and TRBJ2-1; 11 nucleotides match TRBD2. TRBV23-1 qualifies as an ORF whose function is uncertain. V dropped 8 bases and J dropped 12; count of bases not matched to a gene: 12. The CDR3 runs to 14 residues.

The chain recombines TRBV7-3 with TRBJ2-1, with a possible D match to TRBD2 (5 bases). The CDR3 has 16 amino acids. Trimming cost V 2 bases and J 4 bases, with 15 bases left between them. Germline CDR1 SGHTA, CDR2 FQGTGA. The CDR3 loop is CASSLFSDSLYNEQFF. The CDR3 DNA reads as TGTGCCAGCAGCTTATTTTCGGACTCACTGTACAATGAGCAGTTCTTC.

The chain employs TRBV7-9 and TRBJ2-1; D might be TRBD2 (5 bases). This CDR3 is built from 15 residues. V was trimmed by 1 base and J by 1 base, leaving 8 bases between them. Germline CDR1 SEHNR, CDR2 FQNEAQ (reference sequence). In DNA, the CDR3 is TGTGCCAGCAGCTTAGATGAGGGTTCCTACAATGAGCAGTTCTTC. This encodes CASSLDEGSYNEQFF.

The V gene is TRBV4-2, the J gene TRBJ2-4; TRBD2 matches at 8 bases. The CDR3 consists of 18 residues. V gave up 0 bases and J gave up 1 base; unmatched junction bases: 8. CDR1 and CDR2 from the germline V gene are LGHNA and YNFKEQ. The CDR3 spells CASSQDFEGLVAKNIQYF. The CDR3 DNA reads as TGTGCCAGCAGCCAAGATTTTGAGGGACTAGTTGCCAAAAACATTCAGTACTTC.

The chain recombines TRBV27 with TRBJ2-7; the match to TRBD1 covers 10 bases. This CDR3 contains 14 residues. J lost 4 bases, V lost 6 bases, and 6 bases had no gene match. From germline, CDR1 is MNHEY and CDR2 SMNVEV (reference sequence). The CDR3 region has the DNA TGTGCCAGCAGCCCCAGGACAGGGGGTTACGAGCAGTACTTC. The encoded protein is CASSPRTGGYEQYF.